A selection of T cell receptor beta chains follows, all from one sample in a study of T cell repertoires in aging, cancer and after chemotherapy. One entry per CDR3 protein results from TCRdb running MiXCR on the multiplex PCR reads. The data show fewer than 20,000 distinct CDR3 sequences, approximately 46% seen once. Material for sequencing was blood. The receptor set was obtained from a human donor in good health. CDR3s include the opening cysteine and the closing phenylalanine or tryptophan. A D gene is named only where the DNA matches it firmly. Only some rows state a clone size, as once, few, many or a class for expanded clones.

size: few
length: 15
V: TRBV6-1
D: TRBD2
J: TRBJ2-3
DNA: TGTGCCGTTGGTCGGGCTAGCGGGATCACAGATACGCAGTATTTT
CDR3: CAVGRASGITDTQYF

size: few
length: 14
V: TRBV27
D: .
J: TRBJ2-7
DNA: TGTGCCAGCAGTTTTAATGGGGGGTTCTACGAGCAGTACTTC
CDR3: CASSFNGGFYEQYF

size: few
length: 13
V: TRBV6-2/TRBV6-3
D: .
J: TRBJ2-3
DNA: TGTGCCAGCAGTTACATCCTCCAGGATACGCAGTATTTT
CDR3: CASSYILQDTQYF

size: .
length: 16
V: TRBV15
D: .
J: TRBJ2-1
DNA: TGTGCCACCAGCCCTCGAGGACAGGGTATGGGAGGGGAGCAGTTCTTC
CDR3: CATSPRGQGMGGEQFF

size: .
length: 17
V: TRBV18
D: TRBD1
J: TRBJ1-5
DNA: TGTGCCAGCTCACCACCGGGCCAAGGGACAGGGGGGCAGCCCCAGCATTTT
CDR3: CASSPPGQGTGGQPQHF

size: .
length: 14
V: TRBV6-5
D: .
J: TRBJ2-3
DNA: TGTGCCACCCGGGCGGGCGGGAGCACAGATACGCAGTATTTT
CDR3: CATRAGGSTDTQYF

size: few
length: 15
V: TRBV19
D: .
J: TRBJ2-3
DNA: TGTGCCAGTAGTATGGGTACCCTCGGCACAGATACGCAGTATTTT
CDR3: CASSMGTLGTDTQYF

size: once
length: 15
V: TRBV5-6
D: .
J: TRBJ2-7
DNA: TGTGCCAGCAGCTTGTACCCCGAGACCTACTACGAGCAGTACTTC
CDR3: CASSLYPETYYEQYF

size: .
length: 14
V: TRBV5-6
D: TRBD1
J: TRBJ1-2
DNA: TGTGCCAGCAGCTCCGCGGGACAGGGAAATGGCTACACCTTC
CDR3: CASSSAGQGNGYTF

size: .
length: 15
V: TRBV6-2/TRBV6-3
D: TRBD2
J: TRBJ2-5
DNA: TGTGCCAGCAGACGAGGGATAGCGGGAGTAGAGACCCAGTACTTC
CDR3: CASRRGIAGVETQYF

size: .
length: 12
V: TRBV12-3/TRBV12-4
D: .
J: TRBJ2-3
DNA: TGTGCCAGCACAGGGGACACAGATACGCAGTATTTT
CDR3: CASTGDTDTQYF

size: .
length: 18
V: TRBV20-1
D: TRBD2
J: TRBJ2-3
DNA: TGCAGTGCTAGAGATCGTACGGGACTAGCGGGAGGGCCAGATACGCAGTATTTT
CDR3: CSARDRTGLAGGPDTQYF

size: .
length: 15
V: TRBV6-1
D: TRBD1
J: TRBJ2-7
DNA: TGTGCCAGCAGTGTAAAGGGGACAGGGGGCTACGAGCAGTACTTC
CDR3: CASSVKGTGGYEQYF

size: once
length: 14
V: TRBV6-5
D: TRBD1
J: TRBJ1-2
DNA: TGTGCCAGCAGTTACCGTCAGGGGGGAGGTGGCTACACCTTC
CDR3: CASSYRQGGGGYTF

size: few
length: 10
V: TRBV29-1
D: .
J: TRBJ1-1
DNA: TGCAGCGCCGGGGACACTGAAGCTTTCTTT
CDR3: CSAGDTEAFF

size: few
length: 16
V: TRBV19
D: TRBD2
J: TRBJ2-1
DNA: TGTGCCAGTAGGGGACTAGCGGGAGCAAATTACAATGAGCAGTTCTTC
CDR3: CASRGLAGANYNEQFF

size: .
length: 15
V: TRBV11-1
D: .
J: TRBJ1-6
DNA: TGTGCCAGCAGCTCAGGACGGAACAGGGATTCACCCCTCCACTTT
CDR3: CASSSGRNRDSPLHF

size: .
length: 16
V: TRBV6-5
D: TRBD2
J: TRBJ2-3
DNA: TGTGCCAGTAAACCAGAAGCGGGAGGGCGCACAGATACGCAGTATTTT
CDR3: CASKPEAGGRTDTQYF

size: medium-sized
length: 15
V: TRBV6-2/TRBV6-3
D: TRBD1
J: TRBJ2-3
DNA: TGTGCCAGCAGTCCCGGACAGGGAGCGGCAGATACGCAGTATTTT
CDR3: CASSPGQGAADTQYF

size: .
length: 16
V: TRBV27
D: TRBD1
J: TRBJ1-3
DNA: TGTGCCAGCGTAAGGGGACAGGGGGCGCTTGGAAACACCATATATTTT
CDR3: CASVRGQGALGNTIYF

size: .
length: 14
V: TRBV19
D: TRBD1
J: TRBJ1-5
DNA: TGTGCCAGTGGGACAGGGAATAGCAATCAGCCCCAGCATTTT
CDR3: CASGTGNSNQPQHF

size: .
length: 15
V: TRBV13
D: TRBD2
J: TRBJ2-7
DNA: TGTGCCAGCGGCGGCCTAGCGGAAAATACCTACGAGCAGTACTTC
CDR3: CASGGLAENTYEQYF

size: .
length: 13
V: TRBV5-1
D: .
J: TRBJ2-1
DNA: TGCGCCAGCAGCGGTGGGACCTACAATGAGCAGTTCTTC
CDR3: CASSGGTYNEQFF

size: .
length: 16
V: TRBV12-3/TRBV12-4
D: TRBD2
J: TRBJ2-3
DNA: TGTGCCAGCACGCCTAGCGGGCCCCCTAGCACAGATACGCAGTATTTT
CDR3: CASTPSGPPSTDTQYF

size: .
length: 13
V: TRBV18
D: .
J: TRBJ1-2
DNA: TGTGCCAGCTCACCAGAGGACGGCTATGGCTACACCTTC
CDR3: CASSPEDGYGYTF

size: .
length: 14
V: TRBV27
D: .
J: TRBJ2-3
DNA: TGTGCCAGCAGTTGGACTGAAGGCACAGATACGCAGTATTTT
CDR3: CASSWTEGTDTQYF

size: .
length: 18
V: TRBV19
D: TRBD2
J: TRBJ2-1
DNA: TGTGCCAGTAGTACCTTCGTACGAGGACTAGGTTCCTACAATGAGCAGTTCTTC
CDR3: CASSTFVRGLGSYNEQFF

size: .
length: 15
V: TRBV18
D: .
J: TRBJ1-6
DNA: TGTGCCAGCTCACCACCGGGGCGGGTGAATTCACCCCTCCACTTT
CDR3: CASSPPGRVNSPLHF

size: .
length: 13
V: TRBV18
D: .
J: TRBJ1-5
DNA: TGTGCCAGCTCCAAGGGGGACAATCAGCCCCAGCATTTT
CDR3: CASSKGDNQPQHF

size: few
length: 14
V: TRBV6-6
D: .
J: TRBJ2-1
DNA: TGTGCCAGCAGTTACTCGACCATCTACAATGAGCAGTTCTTC
CDR3: CASSYSTIYNEQFF

size: few
length: 15
V: TRBV6-1
D: TRBD2
J: TRBJ2-7
DNA: TGTGCCAGCAGGGGGCAGGCGGGAGGCCCCTACGAGCAGTACTTC
CDR3: CASRGQAGGPYEQYF

size: .
length: 15
V: TRBV19
D: TRBD1
J: TRBJ2-7
DNA: TGTGCCAGTAGTATGGGGTCAGGGGGATCCTACGAGCAGTACTTC
CDR3: CASSMGSGGSYEQYF

size: few
length: 18
V: TRBV5-6
D: TRBD2
J: TRBJ2-2
DNA: TGTGCCAGCTACCGAAGGACTAGCGGAATATCGAACACCGGGGAGCTGTTTTTT
CDR3: CASYRRTSGISNTGELFF

size: .
length: 15
V: TRBV5-4
D: .
J: TRBJ2-6
DNA: TGTGCCAGCAGCTCACAGGGTCTAGGGGCCAACGTCCTGACTTTC
CDR3: CASSSQGLGANVLTF

size: medium-sized
length: 16
V: TRBV11-1
D: TRBD1
J: TRBJ2-1
DNA: TGTGCCAGCAGCACCCAGGGGACAGGGACGTACAATGAGCAGTTCTTC
CDR3: CASSTQGTGTYNEQFF

size: .
length: 11
V: TRBV6-5
D: .
J: TRBJ2-7
DNA: TGTGCCAGCAGTTTCGCATACGAGCAGTACTTC
CDR3: CASSFAYEQYF

size: .
length: 13
V: TRBV29-1
D: TRBD1
J: TRBJ2-2
DNA: TGCAGCGTGACAGAGACAGGGACCGGGGAGCTGTTTTTT
CDR3: CSVTETGTGELFF

size: medium-sized
length: 13
V: TRBV29-1
D: TRBD1
J: TRBJ2-7
DNA: TGCAGCGTCGGGACAGGTGGAAACTACGAGCAGTACTTC
CDR3: CSVGTGGNYEQYF

size: .
length: 21
V: TRBV6-4
D: .
J: TRBJ2-3
DNA: TGTGCCAGCAGTGACCCCCGCACCGGGGGCCTAAAGGCGGCCAGCACAGATACGCAGTATTTT
CDR3: CASSDPRTGGLKAASTDTQYF

size: few
length: 14
V: TRBV18
D: .
J: TRBJ2-6
DNA: TGTGCCAGCTCACCAGTCTCTGGGGCCAACGTCCTGACTTTC
CDR3: CASSPVSGANVLTF

size: .
length: 15
V: TRBV18
D: .
J: TRBJ1-2
DNA: TGTGCCAGCTCACCCGGGACGCCTGCCAAGTATGGCTACACCTTC
CDR3: CASSPGTPAKYGYTF

size: .
length: 18
V: TRBV19
D: TRBD2
J: TRBJ2-5
DNA: TGTGCCAGTAGTATAGACCCCCCTCACAGCGGGAGGGGGGAGACCCAGTACTTC
CDR3: CASSIDPPHSGRGETQYF

size: .
length: 15
V: TRBV6-5
D: .
J: TRBJ1-6
DNA: TGTGCCAGCAGGCTTACACAGGGTTCAGATTCACCCCTCCACTTT
CDR3: CASRLTQGSDSPLHF

size: once
length: 13
V: TRBV6-1
D: .
J: TRBJ2-1
DNA: TGTGCCAGCAGTTTGGCGTCCTACAATGAGCAGTTCTTC
CDR3: CASSLASYNEQFF

size: few
length: 13
V: TRBV12-3/TRBV12-4
D: .
J: TRBJ2-2
DNA: TGTGCCAGCAGTTTATGGGTAGACGGGGAGCTGTTTTTT
CDR3: CASSLWVDGELFF

size: few
length: 14
V: TRBV18
D: .
J: TRBJ2-6
DNA: TGTGCCAGCTTCCTAGGCGCCGGGGCCAACGTCCTGACTTTC
CDR3: CASFLGAGANVLTF